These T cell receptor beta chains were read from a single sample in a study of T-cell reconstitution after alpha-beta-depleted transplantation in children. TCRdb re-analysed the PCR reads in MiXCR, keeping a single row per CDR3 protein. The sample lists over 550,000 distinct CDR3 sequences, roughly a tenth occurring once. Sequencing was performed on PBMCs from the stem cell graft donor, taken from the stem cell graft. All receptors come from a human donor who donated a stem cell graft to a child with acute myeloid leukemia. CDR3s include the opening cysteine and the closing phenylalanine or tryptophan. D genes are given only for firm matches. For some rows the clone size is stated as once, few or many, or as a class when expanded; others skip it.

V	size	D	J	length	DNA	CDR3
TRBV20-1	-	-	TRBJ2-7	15	TGCAGTGCTCCGTCTGATCCAGGGATCGAGGGGGAGCAGTACTTC	CSAPSDPGIEGEQYF
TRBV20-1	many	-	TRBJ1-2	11	TGCAGTGCTAGAGATGACAATGGCTACACCTTC	CSARDDNGYTF
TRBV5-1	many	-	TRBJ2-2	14	TGCGCCAGCATGCAGGGATCGAACACCGGGGAGCTGTTTTTT	CASMQGSNTGELFF
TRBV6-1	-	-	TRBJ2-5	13	TGTGCCAGCGGCCGGGACTTTGGCGAGACCCAGTACTTC	CASGRDFGETQYF
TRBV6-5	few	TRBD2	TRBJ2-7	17	TGTGCCAGCAGTTACCGCAATCTAGCGGGAGAAGTCAACGAGCAGTACTTC	CASSYRNLAGEVNEQYF
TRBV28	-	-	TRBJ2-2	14	TGTGCCAGCTGCGACCGAGCCAAGATGGGGGAGCTGTTTTTT	CASCDRAKMGELFF
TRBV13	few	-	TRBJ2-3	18	TGTGCCAGCAGCTTAGAAATAAGGCCGGGTCAATTTGCAGATACGCAGTATTTT	CASSLEIRPGQFADTQYF
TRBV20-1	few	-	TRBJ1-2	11	TGCAGTGCTAGAGGAGGGTGGGGCTACACCTTC	CSARGGWGYTF
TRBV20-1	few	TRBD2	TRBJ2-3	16	TGCAGTGCTAGAGAAGGGACTAGCGGTTGGTCAGATACGCAGTATTTT	CSAREGTSGWSDTQYF
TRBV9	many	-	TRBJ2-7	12	TGTGCCAGCAGCGGGCCTAGTTACGAGCAGTACTTC	CASSGPSYEQYF
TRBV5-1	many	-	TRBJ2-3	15	TGCGCCAGCAGCTTAGTGGCACCAGGAATAGATACGCAGTATTTT	CASSLVAPGIDTQYF
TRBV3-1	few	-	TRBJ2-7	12	TGTGCCAGCAGCCAAGGGAGAAGGGAGCAGTACTTC	CASSQGRREQYF
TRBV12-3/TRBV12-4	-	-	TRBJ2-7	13	TGTGCCAGCAGTTTCCCGAAAACCTACGAGCAGTACTTC	CASSFPKTYEQYF